Listed here is a single T cell receptor beta chain. Its antigen is currently unknown. This sample was taken from a study of identical twins. Trimming took 4 bases from V and 2 from J; bases not matched to a gene: 6. The CDR3 is 16 residues long. Germline CDR1 is KGHDR and CDR2 is SFDVKD. Overall study results and limits: Cross-sectional statistics underpinned the conclusions; the same donors were not followed.

MiXCR, applied by TCRdb to the 5' RACE reads, yields one record per CDR3 protein. Altogether 1,800,000 or so distinct CDR3 sequences are present, roughly a third being singletons, with the ten largest covering over 0.25%. This chain joins TRBV24-1 and TRBJ2-3, with 9 bases that match TRBD2. What was sequenced was cord blood. The clonotype originates from a newborn girl in good health. The CDR3 protein is CATSDHRTSVTDTQYF. CDR3 DNA sequence: TGTGCCACCAGTGACCATAGGACTAGCGTCACAGATACGCAGTATTTT.